The 20 T cell receptor beta chains reported below all come from one sample, sequenced in a study of CD8 T cells in Susac syndrome. With random hexamers, 0.5 to 1 ug RNA was reverse transcribed. TCRdb used MiXCR to reprocess the immunoSEQ multiplex PCR reads, holding one entry per CDR3 protein. Counted here are fewer than 350,000 distinct CDR3 sequences, approximately 85% occurring once; the ten biggest clones make up approximately 0.2%. Specimen: CD8+ T cells from PBMCs. The receptors come from a human donor with multiple sclerosis.

This clonotype showed up just once. The V call is TRBV20-1, the J call TRBJ1-5; D gene unclear. Germline lookup yields CDR1 DFQATT and CDR2 SNEGSKA (reference sequence). CDR3 length: 13 residues. V lost 6 bases and J lost 1, with 10 bases in between. CDR3 region: CSALDTSNQPQHF. CDR3 nucleotide sequence: TGCAGTGCCCTCGACACGAGCAATCAGCCCCAGCATTTT.

The J gene is TRBJ2-1, the V gene TRBV9; TRBD1 is a possible D gene (5 bases). V shed 3 bases and J shed 5 bases, with 18 bases lying between them. Germline CDR1 SGDLS, CDR2 YYNGEE. This CDR3 comprises 16 residues. The CDR3 DNA sequence: TGTGCCAGCAGCGCTCCCAGCTGGGGCCAAAACAATGAGCAGTTCTTC. Translating gives CASSAPSWGQNNEQFF.

The chain is built from TRBV27 and TRBJ1-2; D remains ambiguous. The CDR3 spans 11 residues. In germline, CDR1 is MNHEY, CDR2 SMNVEV (reference sequence). Deletions cut 6 bases from V and 2 bases from J, with 4 bases between. The CDR3 loop is CASRKNYGYTF. The CDR3 DNA is TGTGCCAGCAGAAAGAACTATGGCTACACCTTC.

This chain connects TRBV12-2 to TRBJ1-1; the table's D call TRBD1 went unverified against the DNA. TRBV12-2 is tagged as a pseudogene. The CDR3 is 17 residues long. The CDR3 DNA follows: TGTGCAAGCCTCAGTCCCCTTCTCGGGACGGGGAACACTGAAGCTTTCTTT. Residues: CASLSPLLGTGNTEAFF.

The rearrangement joins TRBV4-3 to TRBJ1-2; no firm D call. Germline CDR1 LGHNA, CDR2 YSLEER. The ends were cut back, 0 bases at V and 2 bases at J, with 10 bases in the middle. CDR3 length: 15 amino acids. Here the CDR3 DNA reads TGCGCCAGCAGCCAAGAAGGAGAACTGAACTATGGCTACACCTTC. Its translation: CASSQEGELNYGYTF.

The gene calls are TRBV28 and TRBJ1-1; possible D gene TRBD1, 5 bases. CDR3 size: 12 residues. Germline CDR1 reads MDHEN; CDR2 reads SYDVKM. V gave up 5 bases and J gave up 6 bases, with 10 bases separating them. DNA of the CDR3: TGTGCCAGCAGTGGGACTGGTCCTGAAGCTTTCTTT. This encodes CASSGTGPEAFF.

This chain links TRBV5-1 with TRBJ2-7, with D unresolved. Trimming shortened V by 3 bases and J by 5 bases, and 12 bases separated the two germline ends. The germline gives CDR1 SGHRS, CDR2 YFSETQ. CDR3 length: 13 amino acids. Here the CDR3 DNA reads TGCGCCAGCAGCTATACGGGCCTCGACGAGCAGTACTTC. Translated: CASSYTGLDEQYF.

The J gene is TRBJ1-1, the V gene TRBV25-1, with D hard to call. Between the trimmed V and J ends, which lost 6 bases and 4 bases, there was a span of 21 bases. Germline V gene sequence: CDR1 MGHDK, CDR2 SYGVNS. The CDR3 loop spans 16 amino acids. The CDR3 nucleotides read TGTGCCAGCAGCGACCGTAGAATGCCTGGAGGCACTGAAGCTTTCTTT. Translation: CASSDRRMPGGTEAFF.

The chain combines TRBV13 with TRBJ2-5; TRBD2 aligns across 11 bases. CDR3 length equals 16 residues. CDR1 is PRHDT, CDR2 FYEKMQ, per germline (reference sequence). V dropped 1 base and J dropped 5; count of bases not matched to a gene: 6. The CDR3 region is CASSLVAGGPEETQYF. The CDR3 DNA reads TGTGCCAGCAGCTTAGTAGCGGGAGGGCCAGAGGAGACCCAGTACTTC.

The chain joins TRBV6-2 or TRBV6-3 to TRBJ2-2; D perhaps matches TRBD1 (6 bases). Germline CDR1 is MNHEY and CDR2 is SVGEGT. The CDR3 totals 19 residues. Trimming took off 0 bases at V and 3 bases at J, with 20 bases between the two ends. The CDR3 DNA sequence: TGTGCCAGCAGTTACTCGAGTACAGCAGGGGTGGCTGACACCGGGGAGCTGTTTTTT. It yields the protein CASSYSSTAGVADTGELFF.

The J gene is TRBJ1-1, the V gene TRBV30; D remains unclear. The CDR3 loop spans 13 amino acids. Germline CDR1 is GTSNPN and CDR2 is SVGIG (reference sequence). With 0 bases removed from V and 5 bases from J, the gap between germline ends came to 10 bases. The CDR3 reads CAWSVVAATEAFF. The CDR3 bases are TGTGCCTGGAGTGTTGTAGCAGCTACTGAAGCTTTCTTT.

The rearrangement uses TRBV9 and TRBJ2-7, with D tentatively TRBD1 (6 bases). This CDR3 has 14 amino acids. V was shortened by 3 bases and J by 3 bases, with 13 bases between the two germline ends. Germline V CDR1 and CDR2: SGDLS, YYNGEE. In DNA, the CDR3 is TGTGCCAGCAGCGAGGGGGTCGGCGGCTACGAGCAGTACTTC. Translation: CASSEGVGGYEQYF.

This clonotype was observed once. The chain joins TRBV5-6 to TRBJ1-2; perhaps TRBD1 as D (5 bases). The length of the CDR3 is 14 residues. Germline loops: CDR1 SGHDT, CDR2 YYEEEE. V was clipped by 1 base and J by 4 bases, with 11 bases between them. The CDR3 is CASSLLGRAYGYTF. In DNA, the CDR3 is TGTGCCAGCAGCTTGTTGGGGCGCGCCTATGGCTACACCTTC.

The gene calls are TRBV27 and TRBJ2-7; D not certain. Germline CDR1 MNHEY, CDR2 SMNVEV (reference sequence). Trimming removed 4 bases from V and 3 bases from J, with 10 bases in between. The CDR3 is 13 amino acids. The CDR3 DNA follows: TGTGCCAGCAGTTCCGACTCCTTCTACGAGCAGTACTTC. It specifies CASSSDSFYEQYF.

V usage is TRBV20-1 and J usage is TRBJ1-1; 10 nucleotides line up with TRBD1. This CDR3 region has 13 residues. CDR1 and CDR2 from the germline V gene are DFQATT and SNEGSKA (reference sequence). V lost 0 bases to trimming and J lost 9 bases; unmatched junction nucleotides: 4. CDR3 nucleotide sequence: TGCAGTGCTAGAGACAGGGACAGGGGCAAAGCTTTCTTT. Its protein product is CSARDRDRGKAFF.

The rearrangement joins TRBV12-3 or TRBV12-4 to TRBJ2-7, with D tentatively TRBD1 or TRBD2 (6 bases each). The CDR3 runs 13 residues. Trimming took off 8 bases at V and 0 bases at J, with 11 bases between the two ends. CDR3 sequence: CASGTGASYEQYF. CDR3 bases: TGTGCCAGCGGGACGGGGGCCTCCTACGAGCAGTACTTC.

The gene calls are TRBV10-3 and TRBJ1-3; 7 nucleotides match TRBD1. Germline CDR1 is ENHRY and CDR2 is SYGVKD. Trimming removed 6 bases from V and 3 bases from J; junction bases left unmatched: 5. This CDR3 has 14 amino acids. The CDR3 loop reads CAIRDREGGNTIYF. The CDR3 region has the DNA TGTGCCATCAGAGACAGGGAAGGTGGAAACACCATATATTTT.

The rearrangement joins TRBV5-5 to TRBJ2-3, with unresolved D. The germline V gene has CDR1 SGHKS and CDR2 YYEKEE (reference sequence). The CDR3 sequence is 14 residues long. V gave up 2 bases and J gave up 0 bases, with 7 bases separating them. The CDR3 DNA reads TGTGCCAGCAGCTTCCCCACTAGCACAGATACGCAGTATTTT. Its translation: CASSFPTSTDTQYF.

This rearrangement joins TRBV12-3 or TRBV12-4 to TRBJ2-5; D is unresolved. Deletions cut 3 bases from V and 2 bases from J, with 13 bases between. This CDR3 spans 15 amino acids. The CDR3 spells CASSFVGSSQETQYF. In DNA, the CDR3 is TGTGCCAGCAGTTTCGTCGGGTCTTCACAAGAGACCCAGTACTTC.

J is TRBJ2-4 and V is TRBV28; D perhaps matches TRBD2 (5 bases). The CDR3 contains 16 residues. The V end lost 2 bases, the J end lost 1 base, and 12 bases lay between the germline ends. Germline V CDR1 and CDR2: MDHEN, SYDVKM. The DNA for the CDR3 is TGTGCCAGCAGTTTACTGATAGTAGCGGCCAAAAACATTCAGTACTTC. Protein sequence: CASSLLIVAAKNIQYF.